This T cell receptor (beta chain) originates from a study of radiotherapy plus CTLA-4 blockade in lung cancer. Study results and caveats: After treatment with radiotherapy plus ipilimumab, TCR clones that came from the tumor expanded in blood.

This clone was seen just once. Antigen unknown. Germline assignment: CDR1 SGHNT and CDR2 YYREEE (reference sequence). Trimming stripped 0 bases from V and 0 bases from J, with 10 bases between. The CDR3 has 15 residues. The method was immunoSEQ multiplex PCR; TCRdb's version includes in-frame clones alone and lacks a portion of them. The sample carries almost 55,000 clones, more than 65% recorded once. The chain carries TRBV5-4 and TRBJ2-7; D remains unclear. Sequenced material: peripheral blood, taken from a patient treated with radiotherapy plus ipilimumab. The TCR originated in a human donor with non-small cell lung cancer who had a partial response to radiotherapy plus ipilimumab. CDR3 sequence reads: CASSLELASSYEQYF. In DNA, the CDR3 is TGTGCCAGCAGCTTGGAGCTCGCGAGCTCCTACGAGCAGTACTTC. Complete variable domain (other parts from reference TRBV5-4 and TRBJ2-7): ETGVTQSPTHLIKTRGQQVTLRCSSQSGHNTVSWYQQALGQGPQFIFQYYREEENGRGNFPPRFSGLQFPNYSSELNVNALELDDSALYLCASSLELASSYEQYFGPGTRLTVT.